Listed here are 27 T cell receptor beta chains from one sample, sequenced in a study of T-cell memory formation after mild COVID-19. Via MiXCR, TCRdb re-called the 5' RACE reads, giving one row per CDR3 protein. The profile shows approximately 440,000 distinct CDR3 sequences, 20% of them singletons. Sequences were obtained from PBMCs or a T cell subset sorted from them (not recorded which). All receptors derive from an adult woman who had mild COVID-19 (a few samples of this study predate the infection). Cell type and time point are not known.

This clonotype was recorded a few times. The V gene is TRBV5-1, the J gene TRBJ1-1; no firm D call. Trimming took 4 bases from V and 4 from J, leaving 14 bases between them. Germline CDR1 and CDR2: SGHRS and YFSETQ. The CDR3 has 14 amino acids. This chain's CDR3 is CASSLGPLGTEAFF. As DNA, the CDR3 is TGCGCCAGCAGCCTAGGACCGCTGGGCACTGAAGCTTTCTTT.

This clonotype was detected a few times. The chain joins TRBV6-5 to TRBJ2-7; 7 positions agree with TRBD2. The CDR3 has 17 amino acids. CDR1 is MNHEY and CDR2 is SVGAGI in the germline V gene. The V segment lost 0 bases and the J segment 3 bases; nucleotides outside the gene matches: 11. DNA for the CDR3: TGTGCCAGCAGTTACTCGAGGCTGGCGGGAGCGGGCTACGAGCAGTACTTC. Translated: CASSYSRLAGAGYEQYF.

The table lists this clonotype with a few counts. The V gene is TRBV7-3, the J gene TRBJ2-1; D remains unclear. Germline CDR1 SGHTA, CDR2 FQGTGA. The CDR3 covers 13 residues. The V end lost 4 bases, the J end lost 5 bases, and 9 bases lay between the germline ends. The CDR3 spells CASSSYRDNEQFF. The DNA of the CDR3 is TGTGCCAGCAGCTCGTATCGGGACAATGAGCAGTTCTTC.

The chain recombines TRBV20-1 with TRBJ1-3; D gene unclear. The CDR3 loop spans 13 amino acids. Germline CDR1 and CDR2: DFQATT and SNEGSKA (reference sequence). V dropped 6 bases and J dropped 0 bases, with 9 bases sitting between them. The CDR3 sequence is CSARTDSGNTIYF. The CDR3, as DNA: TGCAGTGCCCGAACGGACTCTGGAAACACCATATATTTT.

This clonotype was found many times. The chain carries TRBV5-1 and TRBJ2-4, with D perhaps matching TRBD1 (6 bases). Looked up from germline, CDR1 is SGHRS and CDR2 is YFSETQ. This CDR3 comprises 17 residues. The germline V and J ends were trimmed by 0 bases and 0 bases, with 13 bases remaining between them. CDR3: CASSLGTVILAKNIQYF. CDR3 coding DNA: TGCGCCAGCAGCTTGGGGACAGTAATTTTAGCCAAAAACATTCAGTACTTC.

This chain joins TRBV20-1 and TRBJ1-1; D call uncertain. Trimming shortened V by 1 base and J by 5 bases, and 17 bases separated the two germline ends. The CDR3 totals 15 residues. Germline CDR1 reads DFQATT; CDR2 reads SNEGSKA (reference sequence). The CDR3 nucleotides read TGCAGTGCTAGAGCTTTGGCCGCTGGGGAGACTGAAGCTTTCTTT. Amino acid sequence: CSARALAAGETEAFF.

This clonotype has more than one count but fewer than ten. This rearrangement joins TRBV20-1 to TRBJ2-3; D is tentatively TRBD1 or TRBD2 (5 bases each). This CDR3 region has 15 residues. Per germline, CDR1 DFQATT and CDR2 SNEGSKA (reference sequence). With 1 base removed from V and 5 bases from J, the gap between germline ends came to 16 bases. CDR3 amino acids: CSARARDEGRDTQYF. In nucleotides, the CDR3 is TGCAGTGCTAGAGCCCGGGACGAAGGAAGAGATACGCAGTATTTT.

CDR3: CSASAGLAGLYEQYF. In nucleotides, the CDR3 is TGCAGTGCTAGTGCGGGGCTAGCGGGGCTCTACGAGCAGTACTTC. This chain connects TRBV20-1 to TRBJ2-7, with 9 bases lining up with TRBD2. CDR3 length: 15 residues. Germline CDR1 DFQATT, CDR2 SNEGSKA (reference sequence). The J segment lost 3 bases and the V segment lost 3 bases, leaving 9 bases of the junction unmatched.

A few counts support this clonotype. Written as DNA, the CDR3 is TGCAGTGCCCCGTTGAGCGGACGGTTCTCTGAAGGCTACACCTTC. Amino acid sequence: CSAPLSGRFSEGYTF. This chain uses TRBV20-1 with TRBJ1-2; the D is unclear. Germline V gives CDR1 DFQATT, CDR2 SNEGSKA (reference sequence). The CDR3 runs 15 residues. The V end was cut by 6 bases, the J end by 8 bases, with 25 bases between.

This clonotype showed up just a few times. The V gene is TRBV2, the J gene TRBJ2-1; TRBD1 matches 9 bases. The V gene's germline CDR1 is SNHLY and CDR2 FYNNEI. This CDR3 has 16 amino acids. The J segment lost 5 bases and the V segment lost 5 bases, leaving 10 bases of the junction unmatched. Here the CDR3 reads CASSYWGDRVHNEQFF. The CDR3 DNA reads TGTGCCAGCAGTTACTGGGGGGACAGGGTCCACAATGAGCAGTTCTTC.

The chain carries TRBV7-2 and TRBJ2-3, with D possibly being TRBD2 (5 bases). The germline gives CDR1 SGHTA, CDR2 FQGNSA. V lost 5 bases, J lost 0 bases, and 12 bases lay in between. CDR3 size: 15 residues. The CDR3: CASSLDFSSTDTQYF. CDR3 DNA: TGTGCCAGCAGCCTGGACTTCTCTAGCACAGATACGCAGTATTTT.

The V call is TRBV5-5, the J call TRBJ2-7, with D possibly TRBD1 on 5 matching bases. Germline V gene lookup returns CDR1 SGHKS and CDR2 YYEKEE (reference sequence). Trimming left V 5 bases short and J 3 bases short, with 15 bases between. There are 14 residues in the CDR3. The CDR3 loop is CASSWTFSNYEQYF. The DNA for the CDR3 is TGTGCCAGCAGTTGGACATTTTCAAACTACGAGCAGTACTTC.

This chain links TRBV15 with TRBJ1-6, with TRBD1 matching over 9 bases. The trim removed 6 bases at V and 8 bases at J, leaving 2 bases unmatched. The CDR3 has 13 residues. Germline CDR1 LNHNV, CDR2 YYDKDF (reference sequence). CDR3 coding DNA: TGTGCCACCAGGAGGGACAGGGATTCACCCCTCCACTTT. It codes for CATRRDRDSPLHF.

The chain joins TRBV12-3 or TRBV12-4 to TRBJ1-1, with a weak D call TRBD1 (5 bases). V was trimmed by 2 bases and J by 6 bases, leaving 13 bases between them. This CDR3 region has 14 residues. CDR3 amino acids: CASSLRGVVPEAFF. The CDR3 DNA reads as TGTGCCAGCAGTTTAAGGGGAGTAGTCCCTGAAGCTTTCTTT.

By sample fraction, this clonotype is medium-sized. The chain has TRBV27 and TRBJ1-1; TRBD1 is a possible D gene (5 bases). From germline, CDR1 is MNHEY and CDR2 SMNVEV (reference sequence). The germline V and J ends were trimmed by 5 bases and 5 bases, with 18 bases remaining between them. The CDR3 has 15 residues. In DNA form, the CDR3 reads TGTGCCAGCAGTCTCATCATGGGGGGTGGGACTGAAGCTTTCTTT. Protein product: CASSLIMGGGTEAFF.

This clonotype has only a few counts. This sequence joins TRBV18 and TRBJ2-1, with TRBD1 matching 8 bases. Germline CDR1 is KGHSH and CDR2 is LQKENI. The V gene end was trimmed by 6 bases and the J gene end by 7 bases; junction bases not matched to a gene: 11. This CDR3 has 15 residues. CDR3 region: CASSPDRVNWNEQFF. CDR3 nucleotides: TGTGCCAGCTCCCCGGACAGGGTAAACTGGAATGAGCAGTTCTTC.

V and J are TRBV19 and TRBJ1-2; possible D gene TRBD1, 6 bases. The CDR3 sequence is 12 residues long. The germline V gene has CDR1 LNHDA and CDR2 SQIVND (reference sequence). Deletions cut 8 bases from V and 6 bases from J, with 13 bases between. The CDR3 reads CASQVGANGYTF. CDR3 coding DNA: TGTGCCAGTCAAGTGGGGGCTAATGGCTACACCTTC.

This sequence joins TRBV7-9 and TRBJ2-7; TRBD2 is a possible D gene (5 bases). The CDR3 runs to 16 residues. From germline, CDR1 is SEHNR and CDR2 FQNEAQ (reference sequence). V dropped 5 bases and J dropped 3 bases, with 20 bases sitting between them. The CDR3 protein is CASSARGGGGNYEQYF. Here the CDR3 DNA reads TGTGCCAGCAGCGCCCGAGGAGGAGGAGGAAACTACGAGCAGTACTTC.

The CDR3 nucleotides are TGTGCCAGCAGTAATAACGATCGGGACGAGCAGTACTTC. It translates to CASSNNDRDEQYF. The V and J genes are TRBV7-9 and TRBJ2-7; no clear D. The germline V gene encodes CDR1 SEHNR and CDR2 FQNEAQ (reference sequence). The CDR3 loop spans 13 amino acids. V was shortened by 6 bases and J by 5 bases, with 14 bases between the two germline ends.

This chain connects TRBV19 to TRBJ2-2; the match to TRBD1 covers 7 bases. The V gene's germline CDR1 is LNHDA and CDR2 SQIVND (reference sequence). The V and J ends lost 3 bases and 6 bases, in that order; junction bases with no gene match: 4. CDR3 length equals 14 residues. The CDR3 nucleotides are TGTGCCAGTAGTATGGGGACAGAGGCCGGGGAGCTGTTTTTT. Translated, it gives CASSMGTEAGELFF.

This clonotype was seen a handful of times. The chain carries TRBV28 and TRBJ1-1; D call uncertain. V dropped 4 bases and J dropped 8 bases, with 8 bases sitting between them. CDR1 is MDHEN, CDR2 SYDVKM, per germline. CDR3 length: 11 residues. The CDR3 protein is CASSSAIEAFF. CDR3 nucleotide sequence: TGTGCCAGCAGTTCAGCTATCGAAGCTTTCTTT.

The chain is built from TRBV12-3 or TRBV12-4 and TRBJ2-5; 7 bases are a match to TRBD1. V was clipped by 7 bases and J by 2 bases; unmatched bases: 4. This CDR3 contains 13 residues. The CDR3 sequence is CASKGTAQETQYF. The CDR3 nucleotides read TGTGCCAGCAAAGGGACAGCTCAAGAGACCCAGTACTTC.

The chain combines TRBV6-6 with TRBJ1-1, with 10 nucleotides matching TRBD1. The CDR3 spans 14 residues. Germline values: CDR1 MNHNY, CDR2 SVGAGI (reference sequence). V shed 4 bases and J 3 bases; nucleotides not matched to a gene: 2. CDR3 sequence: CASSWDRGDTEAFF. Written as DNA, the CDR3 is TGTGCCAGCAGTTGGGACAGGGGTGACACTGAAGCTTTCTTT.

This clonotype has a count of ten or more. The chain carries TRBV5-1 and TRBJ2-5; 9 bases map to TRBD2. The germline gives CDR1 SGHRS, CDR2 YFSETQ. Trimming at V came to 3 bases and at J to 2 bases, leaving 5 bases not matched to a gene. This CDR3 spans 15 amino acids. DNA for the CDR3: TGCGCCAGCAGCTCAGCGGGAGGTCTTCAAGAGACCCAGTACTTC. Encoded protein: CASSSAGGLQETQYF. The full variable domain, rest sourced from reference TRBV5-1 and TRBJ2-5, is KAGVTQTPRYLIKTRGQQVTLSCSPISGHRSVSWYQQTPGQGLQFLFEYFSETQRNKGNFPGRFSGRQFSNSRSEMNVSTLELGDSALYLCASSSAGGLQETQYFGPGTRLLVL.

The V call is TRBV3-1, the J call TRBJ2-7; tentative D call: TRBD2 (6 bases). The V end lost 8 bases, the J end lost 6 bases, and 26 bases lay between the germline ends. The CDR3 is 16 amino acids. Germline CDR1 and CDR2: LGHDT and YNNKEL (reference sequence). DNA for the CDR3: TGTGCCAGCGGTCTGGCCGGGACTGCAAAACCTAGCGAGCAGTACTTC. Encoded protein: CASGLAGTAKPSEQYF.

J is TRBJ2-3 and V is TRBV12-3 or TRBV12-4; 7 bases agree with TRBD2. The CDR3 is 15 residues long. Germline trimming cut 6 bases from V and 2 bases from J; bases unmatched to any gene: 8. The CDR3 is CASRKAGTHTDTQYF. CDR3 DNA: TGTGCCAGCAGGAAAGCGGGGACCCACACAGATACGCAGTATTTT.

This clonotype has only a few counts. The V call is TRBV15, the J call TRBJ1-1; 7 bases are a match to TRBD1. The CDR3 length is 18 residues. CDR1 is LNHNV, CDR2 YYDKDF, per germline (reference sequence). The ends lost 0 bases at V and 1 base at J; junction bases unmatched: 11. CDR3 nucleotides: TGTGCCACCAGCAGAGATCGGTTGACAGGGCGTGGGAACACTGAAGCTTTCTTT. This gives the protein CATSRDRLTGRGNTEAFF.